The 15 T cell receptor beta chains below all came from one sample that was sequenced in a study of esophageal squamous cell carcinoma under preoperative chemotherapy. Time point in this sample: after preoperative PTX-NDP chemotherapy. TCRdb recomputed calls from the PCR reads with MiXCR, one row per CDR3 protein. The table has about 9,600 distinct CDR3 sequences, under 55% seen once. Specimen collection occurred from a patient given preoperative chemotherapy. These receptors all stem from a human donor with esophageal squamous cell carcinoma. The donor label of this sample is uncertain.

The chain carries TRBV27 and TRBJ2-5, with D perhaps being TRBD1 or TRBD2 (5 bases each). The CDR3 is 14 residues long. Trimming removed 5 bases from V and 11 bases from J, with 21 bases in between. CDR1 MNHEY and CDR2 SMNVEV come from the germline V gene (reference sequence). The CDR3 here is CASSPRDGEEEQYF. The CDR3 bases are TGTGCCAGCAGTCCCCGGGACGGGGAAGAGGAGCAGTACTTC.

Many counts were recorded for this clonotype. The CDR3, as DNA: TGTGCCAGCAGCCCAACCCCGGACTCCTACGAGCAGTACTTC. This translates into CASSPTPDSYEQYF. The rearrangement links TRBV14 to TRBJ2-1; D is unclear. The J call may be wrong; the DNA end is better matched by TRBJ2-7. Germline CDR1 SGHDN, CDR2 FVKESK. This CDR3 has 14 amino acids.

This clonotype was seen a handful of times. The J gene is TRBJ2-4, the V gene TRBV12-3 or TRBV12-4; perhaps D is TRBD1 or TRBD2 (6 bases each). The CDR3 consists of 16 residues. V dropped 4 bases and J dropped 4 bases, with 17 bases sitting between them. This CDR3 reads CASSSHSGGMKNIQYF. CDR3 coding DNA: TGTGCCAGCAGTTCCCACTCCGGGGGCATGAAAAACATTCAGTACTTC.

The J gene is TRBJ2-1, the V gene TRBV10-1; D call uncertain. The DNA end lines up better with TRBJ2-7; the J call may be wrong. Per germline, CDR1 WNHNN and CDR2 SYGVQD (reference sequence). The length of the CDR3 is 14 residues. This CDR3 is CASSEYGRFNEQYF. CDR3 bases: TGCGCCAGCAGTGAGTATGGCAGGTTCAATGAGCAGTACTTC.

This clonotype was seen once. The chain recombines TRBV12-3 or TRBV12-4 with TRBJ2-1, with D perhaps TRBD2 (7 bases). The length of the CDR3 is 17 residues. Trimming cost V 5 bases and J 13 bases, with 30 bases left between them. The CDR3 DNA follows: TGTGCCAGCAGTGCGGGAAGGGGGGGCCGTGACCAAGAGACCCAGTTCTTC. This sequence encodes CASSAGRGGRDQETQFF.

This sequence joins TRBV6-1 and TRBJ2-6; 8 bases agree with TRBD1. This CDR3 spans 19 amino acids. Trimming removed 5 bases from V and 0 bases from J; junction bases left unmatched: 12. Germline loops: CDR1 MNHNS, CDR2 SASEGT. The CDR3 reads CASSPHSGTGGSGANVLTF. For the CDR3, the DNA is TGTGCCAGCAGTCCCCACTCCGGGACAGGAGGCTCTGGGGCCAACGTCCTGACTTTC.

At least ten counts were recorded for this clonotype. The chain is built from TRBV14 and TRBJ2-1; no clear D. CDR1 SGHDN and CDR2 FVKESK come from the germline V gene. V was trimmed by 1 base and J by 10 bases, leaving 11 bases between them. This CDR3 has 13 residues. The CDR3 region is CASSQVLSYEQFF. In DNA, the CDR3 is TGTGCCAGCAGCCAAGTTCTCTCCTACGAGCAGTTCTTC. Together with reference TRBV14 and TRBJ2-1, the CDR3 gives the full variable domain: EAGVTQFPSHSVIEKGQTVTLRCDPISGHDNLYWYRRVMGKEIKFLLHFVKESKQDESGMPNNRFLAERTGGTYSTLKVQPAELEDSGVYFCASSQVLSYEQFFGPGTRLTVL.

This clonotype appeared once. J is TRBJ2-1 and V is TRBV11-2; unclear D gene. V was pared by 3 bases and J by 4 bases, with 13 bases between. The CDR3 spans 15 residues. The germline gives CDR1 SGHAT, CDR2 FQNNGV. As DNA, the CDR3 is TGTGCCAGCAGCTTTTCCTCGTCCACGTACAATGAGCAGTTCTTC. It codes for CASSFSSSTYNEQFF. Looking up the rest from reference TRBV11-2 and TRBJ2-1 gives the full variable domain: EAGVAQSPRYKIIEKRQSVAFWCNPISGHATLYWYQQILGQGPKLLIQFQNNGVVDDSQLPKDRFSAERLKGVDSTLKIQPAKLEDSAVYLCASSFSSSTYNEQFFGPGTRLTVL.

The table lists this clonotype with a count of one. One end of the junction does not line up with germline, which may come from a read error. V is TRBV10-3 and J is TRBJ2-4, with a tentative D call TRBD2 (7 bases). The J call may not be correct, given that the DNA end is closer to TRBJ2-5. CDR3 length: 15 amino acids. The germline V gene has CDR1 ENHRY and CDR2 SYGVKD. The CDR3 protein is CGGGLGGRDQKTQYF. The CDR3 DNA follows: TGTGGCGGGGGCCTGGGGGGCCGTGACCAAAAGACCCAGTACTTC.

This clonotype ranks as medium-sized (0.01 to 0.1%). This chain uses TRBV6-6 with TRBJ2-3; D gene ambiguous. Deletions cut 5 bases from V and 0 bases from J, with 9 bases between. The germline gives CDR1 MNHNY, CDR2 SVGAGI (reference sequence). CDR3 size: 14 residues. The CDR3 DNA follows: TGTGCCAGCAGTACCCCCCAGAGCACAGATACGCAGTATTTT. It specifies CASSTPQSTDTQYF.

This clonotype came up many times. The chain uses TRBV20-1 and TRBJ2-7; D may correspond to TRBD1 or TRBD2 (5 bases each). The CDR3 runs to 15 residues. Looked up from germline, CDR1 is DFQATT and CDR2 is SNEGSKA (reference sequence). V lost 0 bases and J lost 1, with 13 bases in between. The CDR3 DNA is TGCAGTGCTAGAGATATGGGGACGGGATCCTACGAGCAGTACTTC. Translated, it gives CSARDMGTGSYEQYF.

The chain recombines TRBV12-3 or TRBV12-4 with TRBJ2-1, with 15 bases matching TRBD2. The J call is doubtful: the DNA matches TRBJ2-7 better. This CDR3 has 17 amino acids. CDR3: CASSKGLAGGDGDEQYF. The CDR3 DNA is TGTGCCAGCAGTAAGGGACTAGCGGGAGGCGACGGCGATGAGCAGTACTTC.

In its sample, this clonotype is medium-sized. This rearrangement joins TRBV6-5 to TRBJ2-5; TRBD2 matches 7 bases. CDR1 and CDR2 (germline): MNHEY, SVGAGI. The CDR3 spans 14 residues. The J segment lost 11 bases and the V segment lost 5 bases, leaving 14 bases of the junction unmatched. The CDR3 here is CASSTRRGVGEQYF. In DNA form, the CDR3 reads TGTGCCAGCAGTACCCGCCGGGGGGTGGGGGAGCAGTACTTC.

With respect to this clonotype: Given a much more abundant clone one base away, this may be a read error. V is TRBV4-1 and J is TRBJ2-1; the match to TRBD2 covers 11 bases. This CDR3 is built from 15 residues. The germline V gene has CDR1 MGHRA and CDR2 YSYEKL. The junction had 11 bases not matched to a gene; V was cut back by 6 bases and J by 10 bases. CDR3 residues: CASSLLAGGQHEQFF. In DNA, the CDR3 is TGCGCCAGCAGTTTGTTAGCGGGAGGGCAGCACGAGCAGTTCTTC.

This clonotype came up a few times. CDR3 nucleotide sequence: TGTGCCAGTAGCCTTGGAATGAAGCGGGAGGTCGTTAATGAGCAGTACTTC. It yields the protein CASSLGMKREVVNEQYF. The chain carries TRBV19 and TRBJ2-5; the match to TRBD2 covers 9 bases. The CDR3 contains 17 residues. Germline lookup yields CDR1 LNHDA and CDR2 SQIVND (reference sequence). V lost 6 bases to trimming and J lost 11 bases; unmatched junction nucleotides: 22.